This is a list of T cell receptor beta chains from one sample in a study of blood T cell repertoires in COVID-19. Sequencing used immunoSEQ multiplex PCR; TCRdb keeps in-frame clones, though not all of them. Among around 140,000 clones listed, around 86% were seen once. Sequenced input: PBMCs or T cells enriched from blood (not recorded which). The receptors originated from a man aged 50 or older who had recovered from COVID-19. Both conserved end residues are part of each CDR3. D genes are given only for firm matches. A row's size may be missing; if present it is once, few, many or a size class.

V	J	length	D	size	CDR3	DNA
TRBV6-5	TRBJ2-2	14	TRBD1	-	CASSRTGTTGELFF	TGTGCCAGCAGTAGGACAGGGACCACCGGGGAGCTGTTTTTT
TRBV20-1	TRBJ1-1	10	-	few	CSARVSEAFF	TGCAGTGCTAGAGTGAGTGAAGCTTTCTTT
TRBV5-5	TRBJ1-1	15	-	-	CASSEVRGKGTEAFF	TGTGCCAGCAGCGAAGTGCGGGGGAAGGGCACTGAAGCTTTCTTT
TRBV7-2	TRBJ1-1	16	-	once	CASSLRPSGEGTEAFF	TGTGCCAGCAGCTTGCGGCCCTCGGGGGAGGGCACTGAAGCTTTCTTT
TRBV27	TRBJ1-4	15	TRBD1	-	CASSLEGQTNEKLFF	TGTGCCAGCAGTTTAGAGGGACAGACTAATGAAAAACTGTTTTTT
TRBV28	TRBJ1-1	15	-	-	CASSLWGVADTEAFF	TGTGCCAGCAGTTTATGGGGAGTCGCTGACACTGAAGCTTTCTTT
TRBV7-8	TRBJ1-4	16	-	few	CASSLAGITTNEKLFF	TGTGCCAGCAGCTTAGCCGGGATCACAACTAATGAAAAACTGTTTTTT
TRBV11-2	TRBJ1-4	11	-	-	CASSMTEKLFF	TGTGCCAGCAGCATGACAGAAAAACTGTTTTTT
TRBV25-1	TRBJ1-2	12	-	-	CASSVARGGYTF	TGTGCCAGCAGTGTGGCGAGAGGTGGCTACACCTTC
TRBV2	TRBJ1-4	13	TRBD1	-	CASRDRPPEKLFF	TGTGCCAGCAGGGACAGGCCACCTGAAAAACTGTTTTTT
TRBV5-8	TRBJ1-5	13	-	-	CASSLASNQPQHF	TGTGCCAGCAGCTTGGCCTCGAATCAGCCCCAGCATTTT
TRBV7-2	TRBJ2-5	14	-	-	CASSFLSGSETQYF	TGTGCCAGCAGCTTCCTTTCCGGGAGTGAGACCCAGTACTTC
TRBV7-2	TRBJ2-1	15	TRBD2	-	CASSSRTSGYNEQFF	TGTGCCAGCAGCTCCCGGACTAGCGGCTACAATGAGCAGTTCTTC
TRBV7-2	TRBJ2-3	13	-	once	CASSLAGGNTQYF	TGTGCCAGCAGCTTAGCCGGAGGTAATACGCAGTATTTT
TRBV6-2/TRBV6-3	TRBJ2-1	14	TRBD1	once	CASSGQGAVNEQFF	TGTGCCAGCAGTGGACAGGGGGCTGTCAATGAGCAGTTCTTC
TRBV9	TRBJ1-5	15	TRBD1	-	CASSVGQGMNQPQHF	TGTGCCAGCAGCGTAGGACAGGGAATGAATCAGCCCCAGCATTTT
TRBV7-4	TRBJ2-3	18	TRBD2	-	CASSNGRKRGGSTDTQYF	TGTGCCAGCAGCAACGGTAGGAAGCGGGGGGGGAGCACAGATACGCAGTATTTT
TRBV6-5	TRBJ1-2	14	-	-	CASSYRGTVDGYTF	TGTGCCAGCAGTTACCGCGGGACGGTCGATGGCTACACCTTC
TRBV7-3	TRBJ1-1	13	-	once	CASSPEGATEAFF	TGTGCCAGCAGCCCAGAAGGGGCCACTGAAGCTTTCTTT
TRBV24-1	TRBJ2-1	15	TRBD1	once	CATSDLRTGPNEQFF	TGTGCCACCAGTGATTTGCGGACAGGGCCAAATGAGCAGTTCTTC
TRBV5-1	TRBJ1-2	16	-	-	CASSSAAGDPNYGYTF	TGCGCCAGCAGCTCAGCAGCAGGGGATCCGAACTATGGCTACACCTTC
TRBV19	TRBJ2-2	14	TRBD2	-	CASRGTSATGELFF	TGTGCCAGTAGGGGGACTAGCGCCACCGGGGAGCTGTTTTTT
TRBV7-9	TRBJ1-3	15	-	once	CASSSLQGSGNTIYF	TGTGCCAGCAGCTCCCTCCAGGGCTCTGGAAACACCATATATTTT
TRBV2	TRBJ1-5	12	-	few	CASSGQTQPQHF	TGTGCCAGCTCGGGACAAACCCAGCCCCAGCATTTT
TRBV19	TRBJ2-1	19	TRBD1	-	CASSIPRWDGTGGYNEQFF	TGTGCCAGTAGTATTCCCCGCTGGGACGGGACAGGGGGTTACAATGAGCAGTTCTTC
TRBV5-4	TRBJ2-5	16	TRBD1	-	CASSPPPRTGEETQYF	TGTGCCAGCAGCCCACCCCCCCGGACAGGGGAGGAGACCCAGTACTTC
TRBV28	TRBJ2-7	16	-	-	CASSLWGLATTYEQYF	TGTGCCAGCAGTTTATGGGGCCTAGCCACAACCTACGAGCAGTACTTC
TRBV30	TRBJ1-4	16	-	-	CAWSVQGVGTNEKLFF	TGTGCCTGGAGTGTACAGGGAGTGGGAACTAATGAAAAACTGTTTTTT
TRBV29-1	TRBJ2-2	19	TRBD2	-	CSAHTDPTGGSANTGELFF	TGCAGCGCACATACTGACCCGACGGGGGGATCCGCGAACACCGGGGAGCTGTTTTTT
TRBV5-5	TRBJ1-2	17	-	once	CASSLAAGQPTFYGYTF	TGTGCCAGCAGCTTGGCCGCTGGACAGCCTACATTCTATGGCTACACCTTC
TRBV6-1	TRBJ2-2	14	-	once	CASSEFGETGELFF	TGTGCCAGCAGTGAATTCGGGGAAACCGGGGAGCTGTTTTTT
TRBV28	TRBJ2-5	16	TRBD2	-	CASSSPSGGIKETQYF	TGTGCCAGCAGTTCCCCTAGCGGGGGAATTAAAGAGACCCAGTACTTC
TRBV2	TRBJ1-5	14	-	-	CASSESGGGQPQHF	TGTGCCAGCAGTGAATCGGGGGGCGGTCAGCCCCAGCATTTT
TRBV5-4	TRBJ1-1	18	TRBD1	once	CASRHKTGGGMFDTEAFF	TGTGCCAGCAGACATAAGACAGGGGGCGGGATGTTTGACACTGAAGCTTTCTTT
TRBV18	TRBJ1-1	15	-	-	CASSKGGTGNTEAFF	TGTGCCAGCTCGAAAGGTGGCACGGGGAACACTGAAGCTTTCTTT
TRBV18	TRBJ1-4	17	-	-	CASSPLSPTATNEKLFF	TGTGCCAGCTCACCACTAAGTCCGACAGCAACTAATGAAAAACTGTTTTTT
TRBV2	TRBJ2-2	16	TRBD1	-	CASSVLGGKNTGELFF	TGTGCCAGCAGTGTTCTAGGGGGCAAAAACACCGGGGAGCTGTTTTTT